This is a list of T cell receptor beta chains from one sample in a study of blood T cell repertoires in COVID-19. Some clones are missing from TCRdb's copy, which holds only in-frame ones; the method was immunoSEQ multiplex PCR. The sample records 170,000 or so clones, about 86% being singletons. The sequenced material came from peripheral blood. These receptors were obtained from a woman aged 70-85 years with COVID-19, enrolled during active disease. The CDR3 runs from the conserved cysteine through the conserved F or W. D genes are given only for firm matches. Rows give clone size only sometimes, using once, few, many, or a class for an expanded clone.

CDR3 length: 16
J gene: TRBJ1-3
D gene: .
V gene: TRBV5-8
clone size: .
CDR3 protein: CASIFGTTLSGNTIYF
CDR3 DNA: TGTGCCAGCATCTTCGGGACAACTCTCTCTGGAAACACCATATATTTT

CDR3 length: 16
J gene: TRBJ2-1
D gene: TRBD1
V gene: TRBV11-2
clone size: .
CDR3 protein: CASSSHRDSSYNEQFF
CDR3 DNA: TGTGCCAGCAGCTCCCATCGGGACAGTTCCTACAATGAGCAGTTCTTC

CDR3 length: 13
J gene: TRBJ2-7
D gene: .
V gene: TRBV30
clone size: .
CDR3 protein: CAWSGKRLDEQYF
CDR3 DNA: TGTGCCTGGAGTGGGAAAAGACTGGACGAGCAGTACTTC

CDR3 length: 18
J gene: TRBJ1-3
D gene: .
V gene: TRBV21-1
clone size: .
CDR3 protein: CASSKRTSAFCAGNTIYF
CDR3 DNA: TGTGCCAGCAGCAAAAGGACTAGTGCCTTCTGCGCTGGAAACACCATATATTTT

CDR3 length: 15
J gene: TRBJ2-7
D gene: TRBD2
V gene: TRBV19
clone size: few
CDR3 protein: CASSISGTSGYEQYF
CDR3 DNA: TGTGCCAGTAGTATCTCTGGGACTAGCGGCTACGAGCAGTACTTC

CDR3 length: 14
J gene: TRBJ1-2
D gene: TRBD1
V gene: TRBV10-3
clone size: .
CDR3 protein: CAIIGTGDNYGYTF
CDR3 DNA: TGTGCCATCATCGGGACAGGGGATAACTATGGCTACACCTTC

CDR3 length: 14
J gene: TRBJ2-5
D gene: TRBD2
V gene: TRBV19
clone size: .
CDR3 protein: CASSLAGQQETQYF
CDR3 DNA: TGTGCCAGTAGTTTAGCGGGACAACAAGAGACCCAGTACTTC

CDR3 length: 12
J gene: TRBJ1-2
D gene: .
V gene: TRBV28
clone size: once
CDR3 protein: CASSPPGLGYTF
CDR3 DNA: TGTGCCAGCAGTCCTCCCGGGTTAGGCTACACCTTC

CDR3 length: 15
J gene: TRBJ2-3
D gene: TRBD1
V gene: TRBV11-2
clone size: .
CDR3 protein: CASRTNRGNTDTQYF
CDR3 DNA: TGTGCCAGCAGAACAAACAGGGGAAATACAGATACGCAGTATTTT

CDR3 length: 16
J gene: TRBJ2-5
D gene: TRBD2
V gene: TRBV5-1
clone size: .
CDR3 protein: CASSRKLAEYQETQYF
CDR3 DNA: TGCGCCAGCAGTAGAAAACTAGCGGAATACCAAGAGACCCAGTACTTC

CDR3 length: 14
J gene: TRBJ2-5
D gene: TRBD2
V gene: TRBV3-1/TRBV3-2
clone size: .
CDR3 protein: CASSPSGYQETQYF
CDR3 DNA: TGTGCCAGCAGCCCTAGCGGTTACCAAGAGACCCAGTACTTC

CDR3 length: 15
J gene: TRBJ2-2
D gene: .
V gene: TRBV15
clone size: once
CDR3 protein: CATSRGLTEYGELFF
CDR3 DNA: TGTGCCACCAGCAGGGGACTTACTGAGTACGGGGAGCTGTTTTTT

CDR3 length: 11
J gene: TRBJ2-2
D gene: TRBD1
V gene: TRBV10-3
clone size: .
CDR3 protein: CATTGGEELFF
CDR3 DNA: TGTGCCACGACAGGGGGCGAGGAGCTGTTTTTT

CDR3 length: 15
J gene: TRBJ1-1
D gene: .
V gene: TRBV19
clone size: .
CDR3 protein: CASSIVALKNTEAFF
CDR3 DNA: TGTGCCAGTAGTATAGTTGCGCTTAAGAACACTGAAGCTTTCTTT

CDR3 length: 12
J gene: TRBJ1-5
D gene: .
V gene: TRBV30
clone size: .
CDR3 protein: CAWSGSNQPQHF
CDR3 DNA: TGTGCCTGGAGCGGTAGCAATCAGCCCCAGCATTTT

CDR3 length: 14
J gene: TRBJ1-2
D gene: .
V gene: TRBV5-3
clone size: .
CDR3 protein: CARSLGAPYYGYTF
CDR3 DNA: TGTGCCAGAAGCTTGGGGGCACCGTACTATGGCTACACCTTC

CDR3 length: 16
J gene: TRBJ1-1
D gene: .
V gene: TRBV28
clone size: few
CDR3 protein: CASSLDWTGANTEAFF
CDR3 DNA: TGTGCCAGCAGTTTAGATTGGACGGGAGCGAACACTGAAGCTTTCTTT

CDR3 length: 15
J gene: TRBJ1-2
D gene: TRBD1
V gene: TRBV7-2
clone size: .
CDR3 protein: CASSLPGQGEGGYTF
CDR3 DNA: TGTGCCAGCAGCTTACCGGGACAGGGGGAAGGTGGCTACACCTTC

CDR3 length: 14
J gene: TRBJ2-4
D gene: TRBD1
V gene: TRBV20-1
clone size: .
CDR3 protein: CSANDRVAKNIQYF
CDR3 DNA: TGCAGTGCTAATGACAGGGTTGCCAAAAACATTCAGTACTTC

CDR3 length: 14
J gene: TRBJ1-3
D gene: .
V gene: TRBV5-6
clone size: .
CDR3 protein: CASSSGIAGNTIYF
CDR3 DNA: TGTGCCAGCAGCTCGGGTATAGCAGGAAACACCATATATTTT

CDR3 length: 12
J gene: TRBJ2-4
D gene: .
V gene: TRBV5-6
clone size: .
CDR3 protein: CASGDPKNIQYF
CDR3 DNA: TGTGCTAGCGGAGACCCAAAAAACATTCAGTACTTC

CDR3 length: 15
J gene: TRBJ1-5
D gene: TRBD1
V gene: TRBV19
clone size: .
CDR3 protein: CASSPRQGEIQPQHF
CDR3 DNA: TGTGCCAGTAGTCCAAGACAGGGGGAAATCCAGCCCCAGCATTTT

CDR3 length: 14
J gene: TRBJ1-2
D gene: .
V gene: TRBV28
clone size: .
CDR3 protein: CASSLEETNYGYTF
CDR3 DNA: TGTGCCAGCAGTTTGGAGGAGACTAACTATGGCTACACCTTC

CDR3 length: 17
J gene: TRBJ1-5
D gene: TRBD1
V gene: TRBV28
clone size: .
CDR3 protein: CASSDLRGTGENQPQHF
CDR3 DNA: TGTGCCAGCAGTGACCTCCGAGGGACAGGGGAGAATCAGCCCCAGCATTTT

CDR3 length: 15
J gene: TRBJ2-7
D gene: TRBD1
V gene: TRBV4-3
clone size: .
CDR3 protein: CASSQAGTGDYEQYF
CDR3 DNA: TGCGCCAGCAGCCAAGCCGGAACAGGGGACTACGAGCAGTACTTC

CDR3 length: 15
J gene: TRBJ1-5
D gene: TRBD1
V gene: TRBV7-2
clone size: .
CDR3 protein: CASSLTGISNQPQHF
CDR3 DNA: TGTGCCAGCAGCTTGACAGGGATTAGCAATCAGCCCCAGCATTTT

CDR3 length: 13
J gene: TRBJ1-1
D gene: .
V gene: TRBV6-2/TRBV6-3
clone size: .
CDR3 protein: CASSYIENTEAFF
CDR3 DNA: TGTGCCAGCAGTTACATAGAGAACACTGAAGCTTTCTTT

CDR3 length: 12
J gene: TRBJ1-2
D gene: .
V gene: TRBV5-1
clone size: .
CDR3 protein: CASSLGQNGYTF
CDR3 DNA: TGCGCCAGCAGCTTGGGGCAGAATGGCTACACCTTC

CDR3 length: 15
J gene: TRBJ2-1
D gene: .
V gene: TRBV7-9
clone size: few
CDR3 protein: CASSLSGGSYNEQFF
CDR3 DNA: TGTGCCAGCAGCTTAAGTGGCGGATCGTACAATGAGCAGTTCTTC

CDR3 length: 15
J gene: TRBJ2-3
D gene: TRBD2
V gene: TRBV3-1/TRBV3-2
clone size: .
CDR3 protein: CASSQDRGRADTQYF
CDR3 DNA: TGTGCCAGCAGCCAAGATCGGGGGAGGGCCGATACGCAGTATTTT

CDR3 length: 12
J gene: TRBJ1-1
D gene: .
V gene: TRBV5-4
clone size: .
CDR3 protein: CASSLDRREAFF
CDR3 DNA: TGTGCCAGCAGCTTGGACAGAAGGGAGGCTTTCTTT

CDR3 length: 15
J gene: TRBJ1-4
D gene: TRBD1
V gene: TRBV5-1
clone size: once
CDR3 protein: CASSNTGQYNEKLFF
CDR3 DNA: TGCGCCAGCAGCAATACGGGACAGTATAATGAAAAACTGTTTTTT

CDR3 length: 14
J gene: TRBJ2-1
D gene: TRBD2
V gene: TRBV19
clone size: .
CDR3 protein: CASSRTLAGLEQFF
CDR3 DNA: TGTGCCAGTAGTAGAACTCTAGCGGGGTTAGAGCAGTTCTTC